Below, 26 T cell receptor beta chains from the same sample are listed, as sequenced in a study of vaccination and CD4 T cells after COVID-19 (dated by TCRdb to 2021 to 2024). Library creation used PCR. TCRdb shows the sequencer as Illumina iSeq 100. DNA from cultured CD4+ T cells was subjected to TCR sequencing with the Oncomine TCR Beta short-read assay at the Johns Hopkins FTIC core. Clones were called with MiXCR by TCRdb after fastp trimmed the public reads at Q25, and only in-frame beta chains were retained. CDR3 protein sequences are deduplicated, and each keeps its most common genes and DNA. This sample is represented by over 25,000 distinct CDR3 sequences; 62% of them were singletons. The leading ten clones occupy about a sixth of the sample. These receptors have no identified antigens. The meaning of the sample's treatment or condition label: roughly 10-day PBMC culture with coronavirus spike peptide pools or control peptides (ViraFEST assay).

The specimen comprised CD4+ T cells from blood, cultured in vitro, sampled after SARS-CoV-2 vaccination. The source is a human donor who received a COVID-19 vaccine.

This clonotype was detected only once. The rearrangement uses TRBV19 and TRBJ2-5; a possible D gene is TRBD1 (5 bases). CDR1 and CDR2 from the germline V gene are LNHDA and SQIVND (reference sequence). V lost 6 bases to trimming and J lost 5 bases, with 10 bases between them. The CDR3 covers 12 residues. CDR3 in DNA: TGTGCCAGTAGCAGAAAGGGGGAGACCCAGTACTTC. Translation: CASSRKGETQYF.

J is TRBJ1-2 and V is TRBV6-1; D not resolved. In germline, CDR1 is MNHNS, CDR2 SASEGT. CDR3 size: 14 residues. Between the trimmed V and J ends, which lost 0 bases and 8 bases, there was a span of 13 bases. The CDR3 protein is CASSEARPRGGYTF. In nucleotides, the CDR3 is TGTGCCAGCAGTGAAGCTCGCCCCCGGGGAGGCTACACCTTC.

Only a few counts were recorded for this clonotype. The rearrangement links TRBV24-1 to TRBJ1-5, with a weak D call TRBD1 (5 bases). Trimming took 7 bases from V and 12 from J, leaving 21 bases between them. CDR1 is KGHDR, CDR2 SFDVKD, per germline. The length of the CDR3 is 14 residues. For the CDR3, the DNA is TGTGCCACCAGCGGGGGGAATGTGGACCCTCTCCAGCATTTT. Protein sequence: CATSGGNVDPLQHF.

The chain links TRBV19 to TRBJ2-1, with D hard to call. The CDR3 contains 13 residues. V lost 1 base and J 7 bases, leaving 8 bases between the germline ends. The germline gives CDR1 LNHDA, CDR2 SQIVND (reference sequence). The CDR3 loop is CASSIGTLNEQFF. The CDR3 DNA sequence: TGTGCCAGTAGTATAGGGACCCTAAATGAGCAGTTCTTC.

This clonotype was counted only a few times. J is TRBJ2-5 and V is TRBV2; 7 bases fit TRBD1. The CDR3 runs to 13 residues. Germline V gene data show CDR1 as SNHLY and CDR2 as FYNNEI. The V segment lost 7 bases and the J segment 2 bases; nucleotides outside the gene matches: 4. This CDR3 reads CASTATGQETQYF. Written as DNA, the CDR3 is TGTGCCAGCACCGCGACAGGGCAAGAGACCCAGTACTTC.

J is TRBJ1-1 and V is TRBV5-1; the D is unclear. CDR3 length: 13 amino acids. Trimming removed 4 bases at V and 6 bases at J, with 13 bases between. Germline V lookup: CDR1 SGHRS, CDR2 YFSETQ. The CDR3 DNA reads TGCGCCAGCAGCACGCCCCGACGGTCTGAAGCTTTCTTT. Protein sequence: CASSTPRRSEAFF.

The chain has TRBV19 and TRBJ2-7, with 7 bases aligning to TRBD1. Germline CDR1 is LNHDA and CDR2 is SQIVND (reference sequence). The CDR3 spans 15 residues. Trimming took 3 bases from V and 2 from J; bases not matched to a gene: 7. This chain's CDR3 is CASSIYGTDAYEQYF. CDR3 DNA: TGTGCCAGTAGTATTTACGGGACAGATGCCTACGAGCAGTACTTC.

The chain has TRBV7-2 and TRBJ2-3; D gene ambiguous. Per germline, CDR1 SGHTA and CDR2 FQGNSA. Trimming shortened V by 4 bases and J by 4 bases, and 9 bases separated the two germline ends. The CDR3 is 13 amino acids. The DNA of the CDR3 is TGTGCCAGCAGCTCTAGGTGGGCAGATACGCAGTATTTT. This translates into CASSSRWADTQYF.

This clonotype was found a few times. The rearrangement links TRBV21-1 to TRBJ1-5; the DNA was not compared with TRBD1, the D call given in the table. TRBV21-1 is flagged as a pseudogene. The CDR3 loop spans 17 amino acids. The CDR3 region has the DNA TGTGCCAGCAGAATGACAGGCGGGGGTTATAGCAATCAGCCCCAGCATTTT. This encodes CASRMTGGGYSNQPQHF.

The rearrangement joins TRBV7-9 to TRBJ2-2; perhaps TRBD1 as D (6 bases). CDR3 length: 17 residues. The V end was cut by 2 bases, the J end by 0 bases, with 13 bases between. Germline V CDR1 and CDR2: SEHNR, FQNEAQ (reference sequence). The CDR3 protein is CASSLRPTGTNTGELFF. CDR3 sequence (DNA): TGTGCCAGCAGCTTAAGGCCGACAGGAACGAACACCGGGGAGCTGTTTTTT.

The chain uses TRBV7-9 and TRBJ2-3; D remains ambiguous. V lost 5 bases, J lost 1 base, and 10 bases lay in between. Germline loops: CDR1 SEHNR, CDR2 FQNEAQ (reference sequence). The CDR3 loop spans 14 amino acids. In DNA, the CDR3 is TGTGCCAGCAGCCCGAATGTGGGCACAGATACGCAGTATTTT. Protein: CASSPNVGTDTQYF.

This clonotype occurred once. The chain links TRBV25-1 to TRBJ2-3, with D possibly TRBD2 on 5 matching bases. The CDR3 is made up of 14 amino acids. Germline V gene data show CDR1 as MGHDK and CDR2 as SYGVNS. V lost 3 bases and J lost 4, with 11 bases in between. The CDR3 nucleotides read TGTGCCAGCAGTGAGTTGGCAGCGGCAGATACGCAGTATTTT. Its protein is CASSELAAADTQYF.

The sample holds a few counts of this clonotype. CDR3 in amino acids: CASSLGLADYEQYF. As DNA, the CDR3 is TGTGCCAGCAGTTTGGGATTAGCGGACTACGAGCAGTACTTC. The chain employs TRBV12-3 or TRBV12-4 and TRBJ2-7; possibly TRBD2 for D (6 bases). The CDR3 contains 14 residues. Trimming left V 3 bases short and J 3 bases short, with 12 bases between.

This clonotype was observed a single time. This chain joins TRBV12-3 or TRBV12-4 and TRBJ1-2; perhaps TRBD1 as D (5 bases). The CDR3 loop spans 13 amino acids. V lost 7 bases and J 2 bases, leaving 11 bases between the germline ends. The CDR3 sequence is CASNRGGNYGYTF. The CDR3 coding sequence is TGTGCCAGCAATCGGGGGGGGAACTATGGCTACACCTTC.

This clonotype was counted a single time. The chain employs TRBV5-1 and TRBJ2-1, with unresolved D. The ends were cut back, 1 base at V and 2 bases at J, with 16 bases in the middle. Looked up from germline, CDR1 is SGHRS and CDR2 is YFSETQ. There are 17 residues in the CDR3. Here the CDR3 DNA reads TGCGCCAGCAGCTTGACCTCAGAGTTTTCCGCCTACAATGAGCAGTTCTTC. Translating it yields CASSLTSEFSAYNEQFF. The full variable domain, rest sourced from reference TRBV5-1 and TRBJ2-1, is KAGVTQTPRYLIKTRGQQVTLSCSPISGHRSVSWYQQTPGQGLQFLFEYFSETQRNKGNFPGRFSGRQFSNSRSEMNVSTLELGDSALYLCASSLTSEFSAYNEQFFGPGTRLTVL.

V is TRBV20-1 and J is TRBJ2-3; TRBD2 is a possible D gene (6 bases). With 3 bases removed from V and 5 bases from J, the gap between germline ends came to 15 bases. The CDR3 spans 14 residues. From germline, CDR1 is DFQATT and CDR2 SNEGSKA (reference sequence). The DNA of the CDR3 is TGCAGTGCTAGCCCCGGGACTCTCGAAGATACGCAGTATTTT. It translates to CSASPGTLEDTQYF.

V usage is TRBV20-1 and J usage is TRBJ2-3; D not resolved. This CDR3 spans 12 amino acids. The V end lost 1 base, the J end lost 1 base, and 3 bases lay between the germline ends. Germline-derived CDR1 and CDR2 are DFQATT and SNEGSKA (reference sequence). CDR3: CSARVGTDTQYF. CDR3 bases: TGCAGTGCTAGAGTGGGCACAGATACGCAGTATTTT.

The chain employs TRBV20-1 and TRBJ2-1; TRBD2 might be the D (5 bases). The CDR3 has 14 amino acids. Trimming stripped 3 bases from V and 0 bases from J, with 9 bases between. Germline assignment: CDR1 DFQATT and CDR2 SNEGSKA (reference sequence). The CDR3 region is CSASSGSSYNEQFF. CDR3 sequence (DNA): TGCAGTGCTAGTTCTGGGAGCTCCTACAATGAGCAGTTCTTC.

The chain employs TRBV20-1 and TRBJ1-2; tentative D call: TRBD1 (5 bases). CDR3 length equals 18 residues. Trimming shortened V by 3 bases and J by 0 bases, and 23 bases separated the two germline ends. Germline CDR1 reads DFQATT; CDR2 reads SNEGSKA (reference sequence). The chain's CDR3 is CSARNSWGVRGTNYGYTF. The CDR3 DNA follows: TGCAGTGCTAGGAATTCGTGGGGGGTTCGGGGTACTAACTATGGCTACACCTTC.

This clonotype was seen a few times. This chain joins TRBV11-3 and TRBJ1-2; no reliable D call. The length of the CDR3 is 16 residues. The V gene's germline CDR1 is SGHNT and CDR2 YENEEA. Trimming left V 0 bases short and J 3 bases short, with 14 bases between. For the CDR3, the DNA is TGTGCCAGCAGCTTAGATTCCGGGGATTTTTACTATGGCTACACCTTC. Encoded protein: CASSLDSGDFYYGYTF.

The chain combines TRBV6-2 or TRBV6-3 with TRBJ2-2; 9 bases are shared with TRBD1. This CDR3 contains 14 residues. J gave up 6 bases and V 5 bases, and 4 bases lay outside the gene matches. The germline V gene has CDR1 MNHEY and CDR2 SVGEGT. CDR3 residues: CASSPWTGAGELFF. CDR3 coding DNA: TGTGCCAGCAGTCCGTGGACAGGGGCCGGGGAGCTGTTTTTT.

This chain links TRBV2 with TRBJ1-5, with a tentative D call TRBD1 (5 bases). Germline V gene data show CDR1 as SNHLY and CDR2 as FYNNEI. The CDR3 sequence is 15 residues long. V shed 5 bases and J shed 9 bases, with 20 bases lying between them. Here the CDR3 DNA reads TGTGCCAGCAGTAAAGATGCAGGGAAAGGGTGGCCCCAGCATTTT. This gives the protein CASSKDAGKGWPQHF. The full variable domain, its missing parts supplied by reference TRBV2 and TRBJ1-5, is EPEVTQTPSHQVTQMGQEVILRCVPISNHLYFYWYRQILGQKVEFLVSFYNNEISEKSEIFDDQFSVERPDGSNFTLKIRSTKLEDSAMYFCASSKDAGKGWPQHFGDGTRLSIL.

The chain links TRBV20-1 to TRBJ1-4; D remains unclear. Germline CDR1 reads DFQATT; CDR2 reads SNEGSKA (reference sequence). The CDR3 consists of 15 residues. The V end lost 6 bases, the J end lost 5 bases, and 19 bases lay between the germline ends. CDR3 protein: CSAPLMTQGNEKLFF. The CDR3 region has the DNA TGCAGTGCCCCACTTATGACCCAAGGGAATGAAAAACTGTTTTTT.

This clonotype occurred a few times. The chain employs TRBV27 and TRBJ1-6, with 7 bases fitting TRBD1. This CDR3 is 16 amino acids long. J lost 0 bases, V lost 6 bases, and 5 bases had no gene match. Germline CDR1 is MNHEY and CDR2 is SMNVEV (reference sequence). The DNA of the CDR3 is TGTGCCAGCAGCCTACAGGGGAACTCCTATAATTCACCCCTCCACTTT. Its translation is CASSLQGNSYNSPLHF.

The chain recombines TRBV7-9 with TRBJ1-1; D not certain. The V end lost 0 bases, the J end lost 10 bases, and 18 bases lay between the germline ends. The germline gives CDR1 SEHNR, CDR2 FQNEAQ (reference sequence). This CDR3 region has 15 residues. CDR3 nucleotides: TGTGCCAGCAGCTTAGCGAACCCCTCGTCGGTGCGAGCTTTCTTT. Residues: CASSLANPSSVRAFF.

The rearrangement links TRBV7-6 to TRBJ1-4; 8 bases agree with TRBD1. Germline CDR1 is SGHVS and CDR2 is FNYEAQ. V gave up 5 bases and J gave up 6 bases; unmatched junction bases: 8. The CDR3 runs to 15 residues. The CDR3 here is CASSPRQGRDEKLFF. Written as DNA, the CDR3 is TGTGCCAGCAGCCCGAGACAGGGGAGAGATGAAAAACTGTTTTTT. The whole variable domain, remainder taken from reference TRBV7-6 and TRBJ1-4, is GAGVSQSPRYKVTKRGQDVALRCDPISGHVSLYWYRQALGQGPEFLTYFNYEAQQDKSGLPNDRFSAERPEGSISTLTIQRTEQRDSAMYRCASSPRQGRDEKLFFGSGTQLSVL.